These 11 T cell receptor beta chains share one sample of origin, sequenced in a study of cytomegalovirus exposure and HLA in healthy donors. The PCR used 60 Vbeta and 13 Jbeta primers. Profiled with immunoSEQ multiplex PCR; TCRdb holds only in-frame clones, not every one. The table records 130,000 or so clones, roughly four fifths of them present only once. Sequences were obtained from PBMCs. These receptors were collected from a young man in good health and CMV-seropositive.

Only a few counts were recorded for this clone. The chain has TRBV29-1 and TRBJ2-7; the match to TRBD1 covers 8 bases. The V gene's germline CDR1 is SQVTM and CDR2 ANQGSEA. V lost 6 bases and J lost 2; bases outside the gene matches: 12. This CDR3 contains 15 residues. The CDR3, as DNA: TGCAGCGTGAGGGGAGAGGACAGGGAAACCTACGAGCAGTACTTC. Translation: CSVRGEDRETYEQYF.

The chain recombines TRBV19 with TRBJ1-1; 10 nucleotides match TRBD1. V was pared by 7 bases and J by 1 base, with 3 bases of the junction left unmatched. The V gene's germline CDR1 is LNHDA and CDR2 SQIVND (reference sequence). The CDR3 consists of 14 residues. The CDR3 loop is CASIRDRGNTEAFF. CDR3 in DNA: TGTGCCAGTATTAGGGACAGGGGGAACACTGAAGCTTTCTTT.

The V and J genes are TRBV19 and TRBJ2-1; 7 bases match TRBD1. This CDR3 has 14 residues. V trimming: 5 bases; J trimming: 4 bases; junction bases outside the gene matches: 5. CDR1 is LNHDA and CDR2 is SQIVND in the germline V gene (reference sequence). CDR3 in amino acids: CASSAGTVYNEQFF. CDR3 in DNA: TGTGCCAGTAGTGCTGGGACAGTATACAATGAGCAGTTCTTC.

The V gene is TRBV5-1, the J gene TRBJ1-3, with D possibly TRBD1 on 6 matching bases. Looked up from germline, CDR1 is SGHRS and CDR2 is YFSETQ. The CDR3 consists of 14 residues. Deletions cut 1 base from V and 4 bases from J, with 9 bases between. The CDR3 DNA reads as TGCGCCAGCAGCTTGCCTGACAGGGGAAACACCATATATTTT. This sequence encodes CASSLPDRGNTIYF.

The chain links TRBV5-6 to TRBJ1-1; no reliable D call. Looked up from germline, CDR1 is SGHDT and CDR2 is YYEEEE. This CDR3 is built from 13 residues. V was clipped by 1 base and J by 1 base, with 5 bases between them. The CDR3 DNA follows: TGTGCCAGCAGCTTGAGAGGGAACACTGAAGCTTTCTTT. This codes for CASSLRGNTEAFF.

The chain links TRBV30 to TRBJ1-2, with a weak D call TRBD1 (6 bases). The V end lost 2 bases, the J end lost 7 bases, and 11 bases lay between the germline ends. The CDR3 loop spans 12 amino acids. Germline V lookup: CDR1 GTSNPN, CDR2 SVGIG (reference sequence). The CDR3 reads CAWSSGGRGYTF. CDR3 nucleotide sequence: TGTGCCTGGAGTTCGGGGGGCCGTGGCTACACCTTC.

This rearrangement joins TRBV27 to TRBJ1-2; D call uncertain. V was trimmed by 6 bases and J by 4 bases, leaving 15 bases between them. The CDR3 extends over 14 amino acids. Germline CDR1 and CDR2: MNHEY and SMNVEV (reference sequence). The CDR3 loop reads CASSLRREGYGYTF. DNA of the CDR3: TGTGCCAGCAGCCTCAGGCGAGAGGGCTATGGCTACACCTTC.

This sequence joins TRBV28 and TRBJ2-2, with 8 bases identical to TRBD1. CDR3 length: 15 residues. Germline V CDR1 and CDR2: MDHEN, SYDVKM. The V and J ends lost 9 bases and 4 bases, in that order; junction bases with no gene match: 10. The CDR3 DNA reads TGTGCCAGTTCCGACAGGGGCCAGTCCACCGGGGAGCTGTTTTTT. Protein: CASSDRGQSTGELFF. The whole variable domain, remainder taken from reference TRBV28 and TRBJ2-2, is DVKVTQSSRYLVKRTGEKVFLECVQDMDHENMFWYRQDPGLGLRLIYFSYDVKMKEKGDIPEGYSVSREKKERFSLILESASTNQTSMYLCASSDRGQSTGELFFGEGSRLTVL.

The chain links TRBV18 to TRBJ2-1; 11 bases are shared with TRBD2. The CDR3 contains 14 residues. Germline V CDR1 and CDR2: KGHSH, LQKENI. V trimming: 4 bases; J trimming: 6 bases; junction bases outside the gene matches: 2. The CDR3 is CASSLGLAGNEQFF. The CDR3 nucleotides are TGTGCCAGCTCACTAGGACTAGCGGGCAATGAGCAGTTCTTC.

The chain carries TRBV4-1 and TRBJ2-1, with D perhaps TRBD1 (5 bases). The CDR3 runs to 12 residues. Trimming stripped 5 bases from V and 7 bases from J, with 9 bases between. Germline CDR1 is MGHRA and CDR2 is YSYEKL. The CDR3 sequence is CASSAGFNEQFF. CDR3 DNA: TGCGCCAGCAGCGCAGGGTTTAATGAGCAGTTCTTC.

The chain couples TRBV19 to TRBJ1-1; TRBD1 matches 10 bases. CDR3 size: 17 residues. Germline V gives CDR1 LNHDA, CDR2 SQIVND (reference sequence). Germline trimming cut 5 bases from V and 2 bases from J; bases unmatched to any gene: 11. CDR3: CASSSPPGTGANTEAFF. The CDR3 DNA follows: TGTGCCAGTAGTTCTCCTCCCGGGACAGGGGCTAACACTGAAGCTTTCTTT. The full variable domain, with the rest looked up from reference TRBV19 and TRBJ1-1, is DGGITQSPKYLFRKEGQNVTLSCEQNLNHDAMYWYRQDPGQGLRLIYYSQIVNDFQKGDIAEGYSVSREKKESFPLTVTSAQKNPTAFYLCASSSPPGTGANTEAFFGQGTRLTVV.